Listed below are T cell receptor beta chains from one sample, sequenced in a study of blood T cell repertoires in COVID-19. Here immunoSEQ multiplex PCR was the method, and the copy in TCRdb shows in-frame clones only, minus some. The sample includes about 300,000 clones, 75% to 95% of them seen just once. The specimen was PBMCs or T cells enriched from blood (not recorded which). The receptors here all came from a woman younger than 45 who had recovered from COVID-19. CDR3s include the opening cysteine and the closing phenylalanine or tryptophan.

CDR3 length,V gene,J gene,CDR3 protein
13,TRBV6-4,TRBJ1-5,CASSDQVGQPQHF
17,TRBV5-4,TRBJ2-1,CASSGPWGLAGENEQFF
16,TRBV27,TRBJ2-3,CASSPEWASSTDTQYF
14,TRBV9,TRBJ1-1,CASSVGTGGTEAFF
14,TRBV28,TRBJ1-6,CASSFRGHNSPLHF
16,TRBV5-1,TRBJ2-2,CASSNSGRALAGELFF
11,TRBV28,TRBJ1-5,CASSYSQPQHF
13,TRBV6-6,TRBJ2-7,CASSPQGLHEQYF
15,TRBV5-4,TRBJ2-5,CASSFGTSVKETQYF
16,TRBV3-1/TRBV3-2,TRBJ1-4,CASSQDPGRKGEKLFF
12,TRBV2,TRBJ2-3,CASSLQTDTQYF
14,TRBV5-1,TRBJ2-5,CASSLTGGEETQYF
16,TRBV6-4,TRBJ2-3,CASSDSGRPDTDTQYF
15,TRBV7-9,TRBJ2-3,CASSREGQNTDTQYF
16,TRBV5-1,TRBJ2-3,CASSLAGTSGEYTQYF
16,TRBV13,TRBJ2-7,CASSLGVARSPYEQYF
15,TRBV19,TRBJ1-2,CASSPSTGTGYGYTF
14,TRBV28,TRBJ2-3,CASNLGGRTDTQYF
18,TRBV27,TRBJ1-1,CASSLLRTDSAWDTEAFF
14,TRBV6-5,TRBJ1-1,CASSYVRGNTEAFF